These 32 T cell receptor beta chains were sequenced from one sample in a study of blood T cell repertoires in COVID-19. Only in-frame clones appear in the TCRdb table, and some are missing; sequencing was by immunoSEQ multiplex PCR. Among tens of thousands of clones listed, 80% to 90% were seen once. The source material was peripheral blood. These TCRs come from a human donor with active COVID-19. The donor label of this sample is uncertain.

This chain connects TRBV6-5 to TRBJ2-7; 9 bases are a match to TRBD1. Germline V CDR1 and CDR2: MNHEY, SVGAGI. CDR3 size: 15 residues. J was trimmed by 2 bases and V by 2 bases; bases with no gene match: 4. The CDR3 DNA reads TGTGCCAGCAGTTACCCCCGGACAGGGGCCTACGAGCAGTACTTC. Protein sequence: CASSYPRTGAYEQYF.

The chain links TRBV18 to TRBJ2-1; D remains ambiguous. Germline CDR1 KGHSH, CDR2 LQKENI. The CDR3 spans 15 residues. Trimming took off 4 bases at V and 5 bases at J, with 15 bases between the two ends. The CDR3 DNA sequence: TGTGCCAGCTCACGACTTTATTCGAAGAACAATGAGCAGTTCTTC. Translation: CASSRLYSKNNEQFF.

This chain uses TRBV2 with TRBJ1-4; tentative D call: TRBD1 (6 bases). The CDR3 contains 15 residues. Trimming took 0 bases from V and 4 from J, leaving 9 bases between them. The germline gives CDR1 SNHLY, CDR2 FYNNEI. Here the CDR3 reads CASSEARGNNEKLFF. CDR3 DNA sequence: TGTGCCAGCAGTGAAGCCAGGGGCAATAATGAAAAACTGTTTTTT.

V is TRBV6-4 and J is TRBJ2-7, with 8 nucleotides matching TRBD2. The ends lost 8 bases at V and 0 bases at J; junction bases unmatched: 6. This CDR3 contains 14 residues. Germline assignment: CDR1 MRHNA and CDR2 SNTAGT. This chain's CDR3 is CASQLGLVSYEQYF. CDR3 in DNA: TGTGCCAGCCAGTTGGGACTAGTCTCCTACGAGCAGTACTTC.

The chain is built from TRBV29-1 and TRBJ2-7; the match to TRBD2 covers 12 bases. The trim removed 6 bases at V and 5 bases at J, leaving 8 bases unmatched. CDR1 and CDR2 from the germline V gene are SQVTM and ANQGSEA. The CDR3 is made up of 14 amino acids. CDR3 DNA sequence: TGCAGCGTAGCTCGACTAGCGGGAGAGAACGAGCAGTACTTC. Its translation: CSVARLAGENEQYF.

CDR3 sequence reads: CSVPGTYSWNYGYTF. The CDR3, as DNA: TGCAGCGTGCCCGGGACATATAGCTGGAACTATGGCTACACCTTC. V is TRBV29-1 and J is TRBJ1-2, with a possible D match to TRBD1 (6 bases). The V and J ends lost 6 bases and 2 bases respectively, with 19 bases between them. CDR1 SQVTM and CDR2 ANQGSEA come from the germline V gene. This CDR3 has 15 amino acids.

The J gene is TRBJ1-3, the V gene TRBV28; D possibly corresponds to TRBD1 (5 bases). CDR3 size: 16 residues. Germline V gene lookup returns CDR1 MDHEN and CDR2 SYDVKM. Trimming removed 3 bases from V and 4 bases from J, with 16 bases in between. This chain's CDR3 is CASSLAGPVAGNTIYF. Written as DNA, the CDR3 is TGTGCCAGCAGTTTGGCAGGGCCGGTCGCCGGAAACACCATATATTTT.

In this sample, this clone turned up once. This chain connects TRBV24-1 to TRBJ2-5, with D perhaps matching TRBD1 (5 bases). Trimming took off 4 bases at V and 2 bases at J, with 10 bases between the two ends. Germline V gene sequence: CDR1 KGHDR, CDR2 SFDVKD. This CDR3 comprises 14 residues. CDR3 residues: CATSEDSRQETQYF. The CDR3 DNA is TGTGCCACCAGTGAAGACAGCCGACAAGAGACCCAGTACTTC.

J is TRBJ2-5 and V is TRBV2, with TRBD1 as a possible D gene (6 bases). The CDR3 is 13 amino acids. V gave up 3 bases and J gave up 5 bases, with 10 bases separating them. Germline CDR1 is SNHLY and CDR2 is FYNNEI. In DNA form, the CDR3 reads TGTGCCAGCAGTGAGGCAGGGGCTGAGACCCAGTACTTC. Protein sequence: CASSEAGAETQYF.

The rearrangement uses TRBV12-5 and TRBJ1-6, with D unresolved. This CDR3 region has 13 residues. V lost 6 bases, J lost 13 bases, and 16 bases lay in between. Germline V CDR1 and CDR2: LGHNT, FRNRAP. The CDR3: CASGLDQAVPLHF. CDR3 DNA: TGTGCTAGTGGACTCGATCAGGCTGTGCCCCTCCACTTT.

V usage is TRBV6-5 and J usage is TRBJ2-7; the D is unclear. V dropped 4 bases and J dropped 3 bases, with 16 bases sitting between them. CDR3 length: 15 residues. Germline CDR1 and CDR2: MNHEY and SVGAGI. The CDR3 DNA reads TGTGCCAGCAGTTTGAACAGTGCCTACGGCTACGAGCAGTACTTC. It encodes CASSLNSAYGYEQYF.

CDR3 in DNA: TGTGCCAGCAGCTTAGTAGCGGGGTTAGCCAATGAGCAGTTCTTC. Its protein product is CASSLVAGLANEQFF. The gene calls are TRBV7-2 and TRBJ2-1; TRBD2 agrees at 8 bases. Germline V gene data show CDR1 as SGHTA and CDR2 as FQGNSA. V trimming: 1 base; J trimming: 6 bases; junction bases outside the gene matches: 5. The CDR3 covers 15 residues.

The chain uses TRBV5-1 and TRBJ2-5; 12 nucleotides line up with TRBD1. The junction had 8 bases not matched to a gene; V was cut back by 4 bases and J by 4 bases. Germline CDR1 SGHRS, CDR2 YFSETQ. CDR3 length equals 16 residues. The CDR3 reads CASSPGTGGRVETQYF. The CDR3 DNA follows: TGCGCCAGCAGCCCCGGGACAGGGGGCCGTGTAGAGACCCAGTACTTC.

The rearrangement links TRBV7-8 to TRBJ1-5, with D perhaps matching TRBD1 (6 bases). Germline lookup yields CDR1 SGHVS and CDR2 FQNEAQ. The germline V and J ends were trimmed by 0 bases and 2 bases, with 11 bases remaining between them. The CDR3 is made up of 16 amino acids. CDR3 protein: CASSLAVGGGNQPQHF. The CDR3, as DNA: TGTGCCAGCAGCTTAGCGGTTGGGGGCGGCAATCAGCCCCAGCATTTT.

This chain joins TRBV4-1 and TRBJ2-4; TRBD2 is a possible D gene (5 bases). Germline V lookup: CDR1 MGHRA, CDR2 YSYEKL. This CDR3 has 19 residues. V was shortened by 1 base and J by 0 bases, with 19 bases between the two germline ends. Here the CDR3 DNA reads TGCGCCAGCAGCCAAGGGCGGGCGACGAAAACCCTAGCCAAAAACATTCAGTACTTC. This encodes CASSQGRATKTLAKNIQYF.

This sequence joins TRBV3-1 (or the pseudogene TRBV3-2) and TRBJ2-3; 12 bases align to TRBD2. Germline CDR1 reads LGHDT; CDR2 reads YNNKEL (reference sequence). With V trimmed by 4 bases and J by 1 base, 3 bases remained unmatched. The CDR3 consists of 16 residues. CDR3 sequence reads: CASSLRLAGGTDTQYF. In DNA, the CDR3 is TGTGCCAGCAGCCTACGACTAGCGGGAGGCACAGATACGCAGTATTTT.

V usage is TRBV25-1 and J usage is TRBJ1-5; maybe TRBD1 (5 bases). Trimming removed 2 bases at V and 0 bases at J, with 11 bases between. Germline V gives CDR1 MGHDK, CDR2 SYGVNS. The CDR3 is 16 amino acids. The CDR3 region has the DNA TGTGCCAGCAGTGAAAGGCGACAGTATAGCAATCAGCCCCAGCATTTT. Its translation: CASSERRQYSNQPQHF.

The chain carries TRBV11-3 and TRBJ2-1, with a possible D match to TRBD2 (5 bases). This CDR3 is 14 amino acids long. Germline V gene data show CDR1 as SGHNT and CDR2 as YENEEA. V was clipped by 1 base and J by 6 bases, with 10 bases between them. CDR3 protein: CASSLVDYPNEQFF. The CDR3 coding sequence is TGTGCCAGCAGCTTAGTTGACTACCCCAATGAGCAGTTCTTC.

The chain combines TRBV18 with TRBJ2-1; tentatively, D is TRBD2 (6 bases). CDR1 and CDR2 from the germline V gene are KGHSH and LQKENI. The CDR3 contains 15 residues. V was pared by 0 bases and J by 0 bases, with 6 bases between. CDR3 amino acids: CASSPPGGSYNEQFF. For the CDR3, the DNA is TGTGCCAGCTCACCACCGGGGGGCTCCTACAATGAGCAGTTCTTC.

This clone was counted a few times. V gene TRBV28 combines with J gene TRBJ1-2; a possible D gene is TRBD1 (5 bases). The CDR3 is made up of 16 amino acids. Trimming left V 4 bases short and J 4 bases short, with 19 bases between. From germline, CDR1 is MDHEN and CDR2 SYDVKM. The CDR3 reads CASSSQQDRSIYGYTF. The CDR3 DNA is TGTGCCAGCAGTTCTCAACAGGACCGTTCTATCTATGGCTACACCTTC.

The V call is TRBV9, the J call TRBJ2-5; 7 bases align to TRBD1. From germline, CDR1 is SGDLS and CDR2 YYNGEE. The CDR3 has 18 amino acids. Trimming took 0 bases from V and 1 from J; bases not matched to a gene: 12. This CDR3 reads CASSVASGRTGAQETQYF. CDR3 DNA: TGTGCCAGCAGCGTAGCTTCTGGCCGGACAGGCGCCCAAGAGACCCAGTACTTC.

The CDR3 here is CSVEGLAGVSDTQYF. In nucleotides, the CDR3 is TGCAGCGTTGAAGGTCTAGCGGGAGTTTCTGATACGCAGTATTTT. The chain links TRBV29-1 to TRBJ2-3; 10 bases map to TRBD2. Per germline, CDR1 SQVTM and CDR2 ANQGSEA. Losses at the gene ends were 1 base for V and 6 bases for J; bases not matched to a gene: 7. CDR3 length equals 15 residues.

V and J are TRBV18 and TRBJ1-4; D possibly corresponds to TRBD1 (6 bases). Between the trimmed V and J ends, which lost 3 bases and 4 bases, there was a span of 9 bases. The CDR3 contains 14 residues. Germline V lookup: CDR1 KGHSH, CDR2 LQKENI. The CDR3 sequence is CASSPTGDNEKLFF. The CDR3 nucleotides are TGTGCCAGCTCACCGACAGGAGATAATGAAAAACTGTTTTTT.

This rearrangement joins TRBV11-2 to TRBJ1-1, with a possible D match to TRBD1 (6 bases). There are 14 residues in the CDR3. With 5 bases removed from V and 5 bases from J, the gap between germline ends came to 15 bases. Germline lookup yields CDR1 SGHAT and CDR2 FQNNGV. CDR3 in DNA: TGTGCCAGCAGCGTTAGTCAGGGGACAACTGAAGCTTTCTTT. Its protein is CASSVSQGTTEAFF.

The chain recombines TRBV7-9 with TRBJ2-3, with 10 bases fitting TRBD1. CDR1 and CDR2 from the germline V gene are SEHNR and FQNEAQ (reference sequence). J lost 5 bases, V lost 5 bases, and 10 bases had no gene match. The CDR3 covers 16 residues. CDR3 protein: CASSPVGTGAEDTQYF. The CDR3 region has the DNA TGTGCCAGCAGCCCAGTAGGGACAGGGGCTGAAGATACGCAGTATTTT.

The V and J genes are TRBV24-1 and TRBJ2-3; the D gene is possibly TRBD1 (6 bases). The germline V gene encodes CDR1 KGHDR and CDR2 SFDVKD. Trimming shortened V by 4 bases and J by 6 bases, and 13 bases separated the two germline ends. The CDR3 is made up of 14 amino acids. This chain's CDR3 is CATSEGAPWDTQYF. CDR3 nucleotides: TGTGCCACCAGTGAGGGGGCCCCTTGGGATACGCAGTATTTT.

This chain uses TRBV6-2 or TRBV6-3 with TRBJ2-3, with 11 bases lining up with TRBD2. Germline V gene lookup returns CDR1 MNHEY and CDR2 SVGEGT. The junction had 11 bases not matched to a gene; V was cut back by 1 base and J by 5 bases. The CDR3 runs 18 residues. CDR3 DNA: TGTGCCAGCAGTTACTGGGCGACTAGCGGGGCGCGGGTAGATACGCAGTATTTT. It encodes CASSYWATSGARVDTQYF.

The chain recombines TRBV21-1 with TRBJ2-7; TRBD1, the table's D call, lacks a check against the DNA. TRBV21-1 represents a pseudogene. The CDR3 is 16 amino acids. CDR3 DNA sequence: TGTGCCAGCAGCACCTTGACAGGGCCCTCCCCCTACGAGCAGTACTTC. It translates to CASSTLTGPSPYEQYF.

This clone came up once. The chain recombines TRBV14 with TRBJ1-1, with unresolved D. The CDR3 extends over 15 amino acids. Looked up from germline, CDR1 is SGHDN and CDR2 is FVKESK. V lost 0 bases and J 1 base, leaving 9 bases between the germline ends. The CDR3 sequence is CASSQDVQQNTEAFF. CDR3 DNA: TGTGCCAGCAGCCAAGATGTACAACAGAACACTGAAGCTTTCTTT.

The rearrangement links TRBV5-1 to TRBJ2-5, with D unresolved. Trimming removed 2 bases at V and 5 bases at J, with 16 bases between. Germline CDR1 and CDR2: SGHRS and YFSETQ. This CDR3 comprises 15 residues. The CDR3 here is CASSFTAASEETQYF. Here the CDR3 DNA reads TGCGCCAGCAGCTTCACGGCAGCTAGTGAGGAGACCCAGTACTTC. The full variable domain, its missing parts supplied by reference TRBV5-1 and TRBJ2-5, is KAGVTQTPRYLIKTRGQQVTLSCSPISGHRSVSWYQQTPGQGLQFLFEYFSETQRNKGNFPGRFSGRQFSNSRSEMNVSTLELGDSALYLCASSFTAASEETQYFGPGTRLLVL.

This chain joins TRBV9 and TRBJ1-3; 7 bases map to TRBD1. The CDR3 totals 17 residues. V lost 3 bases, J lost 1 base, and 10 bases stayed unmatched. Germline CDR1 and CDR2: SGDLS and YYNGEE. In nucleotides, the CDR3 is TGTGCCAGCAGCGGAAGACAGGGCAAGTCTTCTGGAAACACCATATATTTT. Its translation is CASSGRQGKSSGNTIYF.

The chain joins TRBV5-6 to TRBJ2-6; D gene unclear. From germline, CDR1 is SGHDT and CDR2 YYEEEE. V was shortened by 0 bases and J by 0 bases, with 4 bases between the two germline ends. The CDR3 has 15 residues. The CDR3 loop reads CASSLGGSGANVLTF. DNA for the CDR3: TGTGCCAGCAGCTTGGGAGGCTCTGGGGCCAACGTCCTGACTTTC. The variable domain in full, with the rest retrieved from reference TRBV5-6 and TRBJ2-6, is DAGVTQSPTHLIKTRGQQVTLRCSPKSGHDTVSWYQQALGQGPQFIFQYYEEEERQRGNFPDRFSGHQFPNYSSELNVNALLLGDSALYLCASSLGGSGANVLTFGAGSRLTVL.